The source of this T cell receptor (beta chain) is a study of regulatory T cells in long-lasting Graves disease. Only a few counts were recorded for this clonotype. No antigen is known for it. J lost 2 bases, V lost 1 base, and 3 bases had no gene match. CDR1 and CDR2 (germline): SNHLY, FYNNEI. CDR3 length: 16 residues. General study findings and limits: New patients shared fewer public clonotypes (approximately 1,000) than persistent patients did (around 2,700).

Time point: newly diagnosed GD, antithyroid drugs for less than 3 months. Preparation of the TCR library used RNA extracted from PBMCs. The authors built TCR beta libraries using iRepertoire HTBI primers and Arm-PCR of CDR3 regions. TCRdb recomputed calls from the multiplex PCR reads with MiXCR, one row per CDR3 protein. The repertoire includes 500,000 or so distinct CDR3 sequences, roughly 15% of them detected once, and 12% sits in the top ten. These data were also reused for a study on T cells in Graves' hyperthyroidism and ophthalmopathy.

J is TRBJ2-1 and V is TRBV2, with 9 bases that match TRBD2. This TCR came from a man aged 40-55 years with Graves disease. This material consisted of peripheral blood mononuclear cells (PBMCs), taken at new diagnosis, from a patient treated with antithyroid drugs. CDR3 DNA sequence: TGTGCCAGCAGTGAAGAGGCTAGCGGGGCCTACAATGAGCAGTTCTTC. Encoded protein: CASSEEASGAYNEQFF.